Below, 5 T cell receptor beta chains from the same sample are listed, as sequenced in a study of cytomegalovirus exposure and HLA in healthy donors. The study ran its PCR with 60 Vbeta and 13 Jbeta primers. Using immunoSEQ multiplex PCR, the repertoire was profiled, and TCRdb retains in-frame clones only, with some absent. The data show 70,000 to 100,000 clones, around 67% seen once. The sequenced sample was PBMCs. These receptors came from a woman in her forties or fifties in good health and CMV-seropositive.

This chain joins TRBV4-2 and TRBJ2-3; 10 bases fit TRBD2. Unmatched junction bases numbered 4, after V lost 7 bases and J lost 6 bases. Germline values: CDR1 LGHNA, CDR2 YNFKEQ. This CDR3 is 13 amino acids long. The CDR3 nucleotides read TGTGCCAGCAATACACTAGCGGGGGATACGCAGTATTTT. This encodes CASNTLAGDTQYF.

V and J are TRBV7-2 and TRBJ1-5; a possible D gene is TRBD1 (5 bases). This CDR3 is built from 15 residues. Trimming cost V 3 bases and J 4 bases, with 13 bases left between them. Germline V gene sequence: CDR1 SGHTA, CDR2 FQGNSA. The CDR3 DNA is TGTGCCAGCAGCTTTTACGCAAAGGGGAATCAGCCCCAGCATTTT. Translation gives CASSFYAKGNQPQHF.

The V and J genes are TRBV29-1 and TRBJ1-1; 7 bases match TRBD1. V dropped 6 bases and J dropped 1; count of bases not matched to a gene: 2. The germline V gene encodes CDR1 SQVTM and CDR2 ANQGSEA. CDR3 length equals 12 residues. CDR3 bases: TGCAGCGTGAACAGGGGGAACACTGAAGCTTTCTTT. It yields the protein CSVNRGNTEAFF. The full variable domain, its missing parts supplied by reference TRBV29-1 and TRBJ1-1, is SAVISQKPSRDICQRGTSLTIQCQVDSQVTMMFWYRQQPGQSLTLIATANQGSEATYESGFVIDKFPISRPNLTFSTLTVSNMSPEDSSIYLCSVNRGNTEAFFGQGTRLTVV.

The rearrangement joins TRBV25-1 to TRBJ1-1; D remains unclear. Trimming stripped 3 bases from V and 1 base from J, with 9 bases between. CDR1 MGHDK and CDR2 SYGVNS come from the germline V gene. This CDR3 is 14 amino acids long. The CDR3 DNA is TGTGCCAGCAGTGATGAGGCCAGGAACACTGAAGCTTTCTTT. Translated, it gives CASSDEARNTEAFF.

This sequence joins TRBV28 and TRBJ1-5; tentative D call: TRBD1 (6 bases). Trimming removed 6 bases from V and 7 bases from J, with 13 bases in between. The CDR3 has 13 residues. Germline CDR1 is MDHEN and CDR2 is SYDVKM. As DNA, the CDR3 is TGTGCCAGCAGCCGAGGGGGTAGGCAGCCCCAGCATTTT. This codes for CASSRGGRQPQHF.